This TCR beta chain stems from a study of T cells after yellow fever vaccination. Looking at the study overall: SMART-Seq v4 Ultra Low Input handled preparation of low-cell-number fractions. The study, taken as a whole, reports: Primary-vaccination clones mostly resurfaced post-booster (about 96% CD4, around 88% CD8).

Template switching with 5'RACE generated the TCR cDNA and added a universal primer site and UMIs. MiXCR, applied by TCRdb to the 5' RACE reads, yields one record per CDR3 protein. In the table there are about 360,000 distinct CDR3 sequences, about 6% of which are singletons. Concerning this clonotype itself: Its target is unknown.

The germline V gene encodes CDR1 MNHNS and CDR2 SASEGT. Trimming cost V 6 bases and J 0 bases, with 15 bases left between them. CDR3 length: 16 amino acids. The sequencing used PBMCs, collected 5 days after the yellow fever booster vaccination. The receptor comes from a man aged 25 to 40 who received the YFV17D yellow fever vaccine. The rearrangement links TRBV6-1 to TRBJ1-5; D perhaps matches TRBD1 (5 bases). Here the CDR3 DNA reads TGTGCCAGCAGCCCCCTCGGGGGGTATAGCAATCAGCCCCAGCATTTT. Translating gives CASSPLGGYSNQPQHF.